This TCR beta chain was sequenced for a study of radiation and T cells in renal cell carcinoma. Findings and limits, study-wide: In blood, top tumor clones expanded by 2 weeks, shrinking by 4.

Points on this clone: The target antigen is unknown.

Time point: baseline pretreatment blood. The treatment was: 15 Gy SBRT to primary tumor, nephrectomy 4 weeks later. After SBRT, blood was collected at 2 and 4 weeks, plus baseline. This table comes from immunoSEQ multiplex PCR, and its TCRdb copy is limited to in-frame clones, with some not included. Of 130,000 to 150,000 clones listed, around 89% are singletons. The V gene lost 0 bases and the J gene lost 10 bases, with 14 bases spanning the gap. Germline CDR1 reads SGDLS; CDR2 reads YYNGEE. The CDR3 is 14 residues long. The chain has TRBV9 and TRBJ1-5; possibly TRBD1 for D (6 bases). The TCR sequence derives from a woman between 65 and 79 years old with renal cell carcinoma. Material: blood, obtained from a patient whose treatment included radiotherapy and nephrectomy. In nucleotides, the CDR3 is TGTGCCAGCAGCGTAGTAGGGGGGGATAGTCCCCAGCATTTT. Protein sequence: CASSVVGGDSPQHF. Supplemented by reference TRBV9 and TRBJ1-5, the full variable domain reads DSGVTQTPKHLITATGQRVTLRCSPRSGDLSVYWYQQSLDQGLQFLIQYYNGEERAKGNILERFSAQQFPDLHSELNLSSLELGDSALYFCASSVVGGDSPQHFGDGTRLSIL.